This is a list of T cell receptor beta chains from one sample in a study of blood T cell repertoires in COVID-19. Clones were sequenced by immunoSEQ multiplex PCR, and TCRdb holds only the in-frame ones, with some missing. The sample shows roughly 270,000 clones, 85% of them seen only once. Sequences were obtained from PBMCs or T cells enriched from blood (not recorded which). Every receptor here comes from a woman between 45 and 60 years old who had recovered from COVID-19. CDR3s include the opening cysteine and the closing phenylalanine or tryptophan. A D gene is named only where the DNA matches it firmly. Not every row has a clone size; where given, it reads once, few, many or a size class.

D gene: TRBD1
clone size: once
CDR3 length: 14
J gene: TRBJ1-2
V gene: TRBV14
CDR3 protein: CASSQDHRGFGYTF
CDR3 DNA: TGTGCCAGCAGCCAAGATCACAGGGGTTTTGGCTACACCTTC

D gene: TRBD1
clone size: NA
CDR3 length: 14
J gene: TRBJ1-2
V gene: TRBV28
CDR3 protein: CASSFGQGAYGYTF
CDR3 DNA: TGTGCCAGCAGTTTCGGACAGGGGGCATATGGCTACACCTTC

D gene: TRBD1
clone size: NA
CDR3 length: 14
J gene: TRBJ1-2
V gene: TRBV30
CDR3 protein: CAWSDRQGAKGYTF
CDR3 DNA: TGTGCCTGGAGTGATAGACAGGGGGCGAAGGGCTACACCTTC

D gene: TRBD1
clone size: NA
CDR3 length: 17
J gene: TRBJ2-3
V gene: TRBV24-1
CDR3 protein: CATSDSQGVRSTDTQYF
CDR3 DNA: TGTGCCACCAGTGATAGCCAGGGGGTGAGAAGCACAGATACGCAGTATTTT

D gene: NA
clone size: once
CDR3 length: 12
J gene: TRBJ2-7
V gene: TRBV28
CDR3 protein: CASSLQGGEQYF
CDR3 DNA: TGTGCCAGCAGTTTACAGGGAGGCGAGCAGTACTTC

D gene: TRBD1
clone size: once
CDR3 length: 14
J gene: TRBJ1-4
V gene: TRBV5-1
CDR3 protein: CASRAGTGREKLFF
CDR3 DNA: TGCGCCAGCAGGGCTGGGACAGGGCGTGAAAAACTGTTTTTT

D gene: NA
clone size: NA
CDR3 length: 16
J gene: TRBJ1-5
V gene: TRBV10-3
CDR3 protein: CAISEYATGSNQPQHF
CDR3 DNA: TGTGCCATCAGTGAGTACGCGACGGGTAGCAATCAGCCCCAGCATTTT

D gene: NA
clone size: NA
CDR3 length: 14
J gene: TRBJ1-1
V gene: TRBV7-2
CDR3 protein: CASSTRQKITEAFF
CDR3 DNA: TGTGCCAGCAGCACCCGACAGAAAATCACTGAAGCTTTCTTT

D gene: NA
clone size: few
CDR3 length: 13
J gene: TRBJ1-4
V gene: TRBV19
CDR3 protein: CATSPRADEKLFF
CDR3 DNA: TGTGCCACCTCGCCCAGGGCGGATGAAAAACTGTTTTTT

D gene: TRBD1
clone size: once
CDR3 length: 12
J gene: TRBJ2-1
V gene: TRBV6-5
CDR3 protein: CASKQGSNEQFF
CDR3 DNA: TGTGCCAGCAAACAGGGGAGCAATGAGCAGTTCTTC

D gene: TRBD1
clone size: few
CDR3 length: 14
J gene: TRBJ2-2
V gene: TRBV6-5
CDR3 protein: CASSYQTGEGELFF
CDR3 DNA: TGTGCCAGCAGTTACCAAACAGGGGAGGGGGAGCTGTTTTTT

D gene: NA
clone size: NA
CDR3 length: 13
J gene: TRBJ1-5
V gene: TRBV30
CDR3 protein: CAWSDPRGQPQHF
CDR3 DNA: TGTGCCTGGAGTGACCCGCGGGGGCAGCCCCAGCATTTT

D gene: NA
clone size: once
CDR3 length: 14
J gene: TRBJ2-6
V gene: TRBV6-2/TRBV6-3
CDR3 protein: CASSYSGRANVLTF
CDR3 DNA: TGTGCCAGCAGTTACTCCGGGAGGGCCAACGTCCTGACTTTC

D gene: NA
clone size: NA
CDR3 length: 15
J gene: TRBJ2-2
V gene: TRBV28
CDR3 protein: CASTPLAPPTGELFF
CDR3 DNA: TGTGCCAGCACCCCTCTGGCTCCCCCCACCGGGGAGCTGTTTTTT

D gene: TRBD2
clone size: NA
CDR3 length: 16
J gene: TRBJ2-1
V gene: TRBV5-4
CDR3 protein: CASSSNSGTSYNEQFF
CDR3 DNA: TGTGCCAGCAGCTCAAATAGCGGGACATCCTACAATGAGCAGTTCTTC

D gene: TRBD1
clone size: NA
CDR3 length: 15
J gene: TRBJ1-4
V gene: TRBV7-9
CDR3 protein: CASSLAPGGNEKLFF
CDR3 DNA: TGTGCCAGCAGCTTAGCTCCAGGGGGGAATGAAAAACTGTTTTTT

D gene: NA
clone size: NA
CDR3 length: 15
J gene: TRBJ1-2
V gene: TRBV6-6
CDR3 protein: CASSYSTGTNYGYTF
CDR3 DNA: TGTGCCAGCAGTTACTCGACCGGGACTAACTATGGCTACACCTTC

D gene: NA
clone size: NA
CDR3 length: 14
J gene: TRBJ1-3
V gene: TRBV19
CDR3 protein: CASIGTGLGNTIYF
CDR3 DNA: TGTGCCAGTATCGGCACAGGGCTCGGAAACACCATATATTTT

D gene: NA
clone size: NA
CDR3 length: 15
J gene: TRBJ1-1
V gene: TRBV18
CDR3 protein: CASSPTVVGGTEAFF
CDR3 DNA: TGTGCCAGCTCACCAACAGTGGTGGGGGGCACTGAAGCTTTCTTT

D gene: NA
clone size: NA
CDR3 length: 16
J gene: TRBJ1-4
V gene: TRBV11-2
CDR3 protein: CASSLVSPGIGEKLFF
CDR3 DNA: TGTGCCAGCAGCTTAGTGTCCCCAGGGATCGGTGAAAAACTGTTTTTT

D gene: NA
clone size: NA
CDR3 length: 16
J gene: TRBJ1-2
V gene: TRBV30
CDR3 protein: CAWSVLLSGGLGGYTF
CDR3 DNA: TGTGCCTGGAGTGTACTACTATCGGGAGGTCTTGGTGGCTACACCTTC

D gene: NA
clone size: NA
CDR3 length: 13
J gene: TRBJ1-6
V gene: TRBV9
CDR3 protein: CASSPQRSSPLHF
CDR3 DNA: TGTGCCAGCAGCCCCCAAAGGAGTTCACCCCTCCACTTT

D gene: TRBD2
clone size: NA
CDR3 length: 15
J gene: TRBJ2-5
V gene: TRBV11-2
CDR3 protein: CASSSSGRVRETQYF
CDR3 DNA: TGTGCCAGCAGCTCTAGCGGGAGGGTGAGAGAGACCCAGTACTTC

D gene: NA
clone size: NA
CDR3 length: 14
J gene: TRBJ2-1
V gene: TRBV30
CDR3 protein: CAWSGGTSTNEQFF
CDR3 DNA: TGTGCCTGGAGTGGTGGGACTTCTACGAATGAGCAGTTCTTC

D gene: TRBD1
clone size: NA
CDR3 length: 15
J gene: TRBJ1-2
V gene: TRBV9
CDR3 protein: CASSVATGTDYGYTF
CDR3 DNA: TGTGCCAGCAGCGTAGCTACGGGGACAGACTATGGCTACACCTTC

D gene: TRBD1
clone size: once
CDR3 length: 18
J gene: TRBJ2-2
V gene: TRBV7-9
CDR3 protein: CASSLADRDRGFTGELFF
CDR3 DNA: TGTGCCAGCAGCCTCGCCGACCGGGACAGGGGGTTTACCGGGGAGCTGTTTTTT

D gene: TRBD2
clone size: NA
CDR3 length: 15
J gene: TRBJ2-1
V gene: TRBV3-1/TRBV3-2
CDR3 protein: CASSKGTSGDNEQFF
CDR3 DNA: TGTGCCAGCAGCAAAGGGACTAGCGGGGACAATGAGCAGTTCTTC

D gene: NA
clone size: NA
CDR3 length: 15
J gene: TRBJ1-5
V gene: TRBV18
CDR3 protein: CASSPNNRGNQPQHF
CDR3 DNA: TGTGCCAGCTCCCCAAACAACAGGGGCAATCAGCCCCAGCATTTT

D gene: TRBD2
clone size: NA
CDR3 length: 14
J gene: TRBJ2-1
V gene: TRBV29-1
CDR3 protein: CSVGSSGDYNEQFF
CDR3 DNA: TGCAGCGTTGGTTCTAGCGGAGACTACAATGAGCAGTTCTTC

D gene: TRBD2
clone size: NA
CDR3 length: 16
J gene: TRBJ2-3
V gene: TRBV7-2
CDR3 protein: CASSLGSGRRSDTQYF
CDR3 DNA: TGTGCCAGCAGCTTAGGGAGCGGGAGGAGGTCAGATACGCAGTATTTT

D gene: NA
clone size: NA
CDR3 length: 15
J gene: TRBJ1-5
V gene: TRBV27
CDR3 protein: CASSLSRQGNQPQHF
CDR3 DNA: TGTGCCAGCAGTTTATCGAGACAGGGCAATCAGCCCCAGCATTTT

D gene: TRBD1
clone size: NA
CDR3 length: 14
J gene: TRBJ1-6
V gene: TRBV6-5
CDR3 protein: CASSRQGYDSPLHF
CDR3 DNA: TGTGCCAGCAGCCGACAGGGGTACGATTCACCCCTCCACTTT

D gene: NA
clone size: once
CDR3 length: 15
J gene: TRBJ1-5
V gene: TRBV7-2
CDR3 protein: CASSLRAGEGQPQHF
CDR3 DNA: TGTGCCAGCAGTCTGAGGGCGGGGGAAGGCCAGCCCCAGCATTTT

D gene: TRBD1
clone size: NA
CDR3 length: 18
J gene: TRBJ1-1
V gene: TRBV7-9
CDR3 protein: CASSLSPAQGASYTEAFF
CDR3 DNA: TGTGCCAGCAGCTTAAGTCCAGCCCAGGGGGCGTCATACACTGAAGCTTTCTTT

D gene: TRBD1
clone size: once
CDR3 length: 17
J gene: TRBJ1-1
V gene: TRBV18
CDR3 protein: CASSPPWGGQGLRYAFF
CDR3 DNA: TGTGCCAGCTCACCACCGTGGGGAGGACAGGGGCTTAGGTATGCTTTCTTT

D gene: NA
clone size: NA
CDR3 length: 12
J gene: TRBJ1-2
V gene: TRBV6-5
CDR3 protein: CATRDSYYGYTF
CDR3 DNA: TGTGCCACCCGAGACTCTTACTATGGCTACACCTTC

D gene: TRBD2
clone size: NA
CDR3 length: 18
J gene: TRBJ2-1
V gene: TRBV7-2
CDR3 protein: CASSLAQGLAGSYNEQFF
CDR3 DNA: TGTGCCAGCAGCTTAGCGCAAGGACTAGCGGGATCCTACAATGAGCAGTTCTTC

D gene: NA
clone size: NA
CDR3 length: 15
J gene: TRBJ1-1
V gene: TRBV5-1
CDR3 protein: CASSSTGILNTEAFF
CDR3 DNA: TGCGCCAGCAGCTCTACAGGGATTTTGAACACTGAAGCTTTCTTT